These 30 T cell receptor beta chains were sequenced from one sample in a study of T-cell memory formation after mild COVID-19. One entry per CDR3 protein results from TCRdb running MiXCR on the 5' RACE reads. The table has hundreds of thousands of distinct CDR3 sequences, about 15% seen once. Source material: PBMCs or a T cell subset sorted from them (not recorded which). The receptors derive from a man younger than 35 who had mild COVID-19 (a few samples of this study predate the infection). Cell type and time point are not known.

This clonotype turned up a few times. V usage is TRBV2 and J usage is TRBJ1-3; 9 bases align to TRBD1. This CDR3 has 13 amino acids. V gave up 7 bases and J gave up 9 bases; unmatched junction bases: 7. Germline CDR1 is SNHLY and CDR2 is FYNNEI. CDR3 bases: TGTGCCAGCACCAGGGACAGGGCTGGCACCATATATTTT. It specifies CASTRDRAGTIYF.

This CDR3 reads CASSYSTWGETQYF. In DNA form, the CDR3 reads TGTGCCAGCAGTTACTCAACGTGGGGAGAGACCCAGTACTTC. The rearrangement links TRBV6-5 to TRBJ2-5; D is unresolved. Per germline, CDR1 MNHEY and CDR2 SVGAGI. CDR3 length: 14 residues. Deletions cut 0 bases from V and 4 bases from J, with 9 bases between.

The CDR3 DNA is TGCGCCAGCAGCTTGGAGGCTAGCGGGGGGGAGACCCAGTACTTC. It specifies CASSLEASGGETQYF. The V gene is TRBV5-1, the J gene TRBJ2-5; 11 positions match TRBD2. CDR3 length: 15 residues. Germline V CDR1 and CDR2: SGHRS, YFSETQ. V lost 0 bases and J lost 5; bases outside the gene matches: 3.

This clonotype was counted only a few times. The chain is built from TRBV20-1 and TRBJ1-6; a possible D gene is TRBD1 (6 bases). Trimming stripped 4 bases from V and 7 bases from J, with 26 bases between. This CDR3 has 18 residues. Germline CDR1 and CDR2: DFQATT and SNEGSKA (reference sequence). This CDR3 is CSAIWPGDAGFGNSPLHF. The CDR3 nucleotides read TGCAGTGCTATCTGGCCAGGGGACGCCGGTTTTGGGAATTCACCCCTCCACTTT.

This clonotype was counted a few times. The chain couples TRBV29-1 to TRBJ2-3, with 11 bases matching TRBD2. CDR1 SQVTM and CDR2 ANQGSEA come from the germline V gene. This CDR3 has 16 amino acids. Trimming removed 4 bases from V and 3 bases from J; junction bases left unmatched: 9. The chain's CDR3 is CSVARSPSGGTDTQYF. The CDR3 region has the DNA TGCAGCGTTGCCAGATCCCCTAGCGGGGGGACAGATACGCAGTATTTT.

V and J are TRBV18 and TRBJ2-2; D ambiguous. CDR1 is KGHSH, CDR2 LQKENI, per germline. The CDR3 has 13 amino acids. V lost 3 bases, J lost 6 bases, and 8 bases lay in between. The CDR3 region has the DNA TGTGCCAGCTCACCTACCGTTTCCGGGGAGCTGTTTTTT. Residues: CASSPTVSGELFF.

This clonotype was counted a few times. The chain couples TRBV6-5 to TRBJ2-3; D is perhaps TRBD2 (5 bases). The CDR3 is made up of 15 amino acids. Germline-derived CDR1 and CDR2 are MNHEY and SVGAGI. The germline V and J ends were trimmed by 5 bases and 2 bases, with 14 bases remaining between them. For the CDR3, the DNA is TGTGCCAGCAGTCCGCGAGGGCTACTCACAGATACGCAGTATTTT. This translates into CASSPRGLLTDTQYF.

Only a few counts were recorded for this clonotype. The chain has TRBV21-1 and TRBJ2-7; the D call in the table, TRBD1, was not verified against the DNA. TRBV21-1 is a known pseudogene. This CDR3 is 14 amino acids long. The CDR3 loop is CASSKAQGRYEQYV. The CDR3, as DNA: TGTGCCAGCAGCAAAGCACAGGGGAGATACGAGCAGTACGTC.

This clonotype was picked up a small number of times. The rearrangement uses TRBV20-1 and TRBJ2-7; TRBD1 might be the D (5 bases). The CDR3 contains 13 residues. Germline CDR1 reads DFQATT; CDR2 reads SNEGSKA (reference sequence). V shed 4 bases and J shed 7 bases, with 17 bases lying between them. The CDR3 DNA sequence: TGCAGTGCTATCAAAGGTTGGGCAGGGGAGCAGTACTTC. Encoded protein: CSAIKGWAGEQYF.

V is TRBV2 and J is TRBJ2-7; 7 bases line up with TRBD1. The CDR3 is made up of 15 amino acids. V lost 3 bases, J lost 0 bases, and 5 bases stayed unmatched. CDR1 is SNHLY and CDR2 is FYNNEI in the germline V gene. The CDR3 DNA sequence: TGTGCCAGCAGTGAGTCCAGGGGGAGCTCCTACGAGCAGTACGTC. As protein: CASSESRGSSYEQYV.

The chain uses TRBV4-2 and TRBJ2-3, with D perhaps TRBD2 (7 bases). CDR3 length: 15 residues. Deletions cut 0 bases from V and 6 bases from J, with 13 bases between. The germline V gene encodes CDR1 LGHNA and CDR2 YNFKEQ. The CDR3, as DNA: TGTGCCAGCAGCCAAGAGGGAGGGGGTACGGATACGCAGTATTTT. Its protein product is CASSQEGGGTDTQYF.

With regard to this clonotype: Its ends do not fully match the called genes, so a read error is possible. V usage is TRBV11-3 and J usage is TRBJ2-3; possibly TRBD2 for D (6 bases). CDR1 and CDR2 (germline): SGHNT, YENEEA. This CDR3 contains 13 residues. The CDR3, as DNA: TGTGCCAGCAGCCGACTCGGGGGAGATACGCGGTATTTT. Protein: CASSRLGGDTRYF.

V usage is TRBV4-3 and J usage is TRBJ1-6; 9 nucleotides align to TRBD1. J gave up 9 bases and V 11 bases, and 8 bases lay outside the gene matches. The V gene's germline CDR1 is LGHNA and CDR2 YSLEER. The CDR3 is 13 residues long. The CDR3 sequence: CAASRDRASPLHF. The CDR3 nucleotides read TGCGCCGCCAGCCGGGACAGGGCTTCACCCCTCCACTTT.

This clonotype was picked up a small number of times. This chain connects TRBV7-6 to TRBJ2-5; 7 nucleotides agree with TRBD1. The V gene's germline CDR1 is SGHVS and CDR2 FNYEAQ. The CDR3 runs 15 residues. Trimming removed 1 base from V and 2 bases from J; junction bases left unmatched: 4. The DNA of the CDR3 is TGTGCCAGCAGCTTAGTTGCCAGGGGGCAAGAGACCCAGTACTTC. It translates to CASSLVARGQETQYF.

This rearrangement joins TRBV14 to TRBJ2-1; D is undetermined. CDR1 and CDR2 from the germline V gene are SGHDN and FVKESK. V gave up 3 bases and J gave up 7 bases, with 10 bases separating them. The CDR3 covers 13 residues. The CDR3 DNA reads TGTGCCAGCAGCCATTCCCTGGGGAATGAGCAGTTCTTC. As protein: CASSHSLGNEQFF.

This clonotype occurred a few times. This sequence joins TRBV10-2 and TRBJ2-5; D gene unclear. V was clipped by 6 bases and J by 1 base, with 15 bases between them. The CDR3 covers 15 residues. CDR1 and CDR2 (germline): WSHSY, SAAADI. CDR3 loop: CASRTVSGFQETQYF. The CDR3 nucleotides are TGCGCCAGCAGAACGGTTTCAGGTTTCCAAGAGACCCAGTACTTC.

This chain uses TRBV4-1 with TRBJ2-2, with D hard to call. V lost 5 bases and J lost 1, with 8 bases in between. CDR1 is MGHRA, CDR2 YSYEKL, per germline. The CDR3 extends over 14 amino acids. DNA for the CDR3: TGCGCCAGCAGCACCAAGAGGAACACCGGGGAGCTGTTTTTT. Its translation is CASSTKRNTGELFF.

The chain recombines TRBV20-1 with TRBJ2-1; D gene uncertain. The germline V and J ends were trimmed by 1 base and 6 bases, with 10 bases remaining between them. Per the germline V gene, CDR1 is DFQATT and CDR2 is SNEGSKA (reference sequence). The CDR3 contains 13 residues. In nucleotides, the CDR3 is TGCAGTGCTAGAGGGCTAGTGCGCAATGAGCAGTTCTTC. As protein: CSARGLVRNEQFF.

The V call is TRBV7-3, the J call TRBJ1-1; D ambiguous. Trimming took 2 bases from V and 8 from J, leaving 18 bases between them. The CDR3 loop spans 15 amino acids. CDR1 is SGHTA and CDR2 is FQGTGA in the germline V gene. CDR3 DNA: TGTGCCAGCAGCTTATCTGGTGGCCCCCAGGACGAAGCTTTCTTT. Residues: CASSLSGGPQDEAFF.

This clonotype has more than one count but fewer than ten. V is TRBV15 and J is TRBJ2-1; 7 bases fit TRBD2. This CDR3 contains 17 residues. V lost 5 bases and J lost 2; bases outside the gene matches: 12. Germline V gene sequence: CDR1 LNHNV, CDR2 YYDKDF (reference sequence). CDR3 protein: CATSSQAGGEAYNEQFF. In DNA, the CDR3 is TGTGCCACCAGCTCCCAAGCTGGGGGGGAAGCCTACAATGAGCAGTTCTTC.

V usage is TRBV27 and J usage is TRBJ1-5, with D tentatively TRBD1 (5 bases). Germline CDR1 and CDR2: MNHEY and SMNVEV (reference sequence). Trimming stripped 5 bases from V and 9 bases from J, with 14 bases between. There are 13 residues in the CDR3. CDR3 sequence: CASSPQLGRPQHF. CDR3 nucleotide sequence: TGTGCCAGCAGTCCCCAGTTGGGGCGGCCCCAGCATTTT.

This clonotype was counted between two and nine times. J is TRBJ2-5 and V is TRBV5-1; a weak D match, TRBD2 (6 bases). This CDR3 has 14 residues. Germline CDR1 is SGHRS and CDR2 is YFSETQ. V was clipped by 4 bases and J by 4 bases, with 14 bases between them. The CDR3 region has the DNA TGCGCCAGCAGCCCGGGGGTCCCCCGAGAGACCCAGTACTTC. It codes for CASSPGVPRETQYF.

This clonotype showed up many times. The CDR3 bases are TGCGCCAGCAGCACGGGACAGGGGAACTACGAGCAGTACGTC. Protein sequence: CASSTGQGNYEQYV. This chain uses TRBV5-1 with TRBJ2-7; 10 nucleotides match TRBD1. The CDR3 has 14 amino acids. Per the germline V gene, CDR1 is SGHRS and CDR2 is YFSETQ. Trimming took 4 bases from V and 3 from J; bases not matched to a gene: 4.

This clonotype turned up a few times. This chain connects TRBV4-2 to TRBJ2-1, with 9 bases fitting TRBD2. Trimming took 3 bases from V and 0 from J; bases not matched to a gene: 3. There are 16 residues in the CDR3. Germline CDR1 reads LGHNA; CDR2 reads YNFKEQ. CDR3 sequence (DNA): TGTGCCAGCAGCCATCTAGCGGGGAGCTCCTACAATGAGCAGTTCTTC. It codes for CASSHLAGSSYNEQFF.

V usage is TRBV4-3 and J usage is TRBJ2-2, with D perhaps matching TRBD1 (6 bases). This CDR3 is built from 13 residues. V was pared by 3 bases and J by 9 bases, with 11 bases between. CDR1 and CDR2 (germline): LGHNA, YSLEER. The CDR3 DNA is TGCGCCAGCAGCCAGCAGGGGTTCCGGGAGCTGTTTTTT. Its translation: CASSQQGFRELFF.

The chain carries TRBV12-3 or TRBV12-4 and TRBJ1-2; D is ambiguous. The CDR3 sequence is 13 residues long. Trimming pared 3 bases from V and 4 bases from J, leaving 9 bases between. The CDR3 loop reads CASSLPWGYGYTF. The CDR3 DNA reads as TGTGCCAGCAGTTTGCCGTGGGGCTATGGCTACACCTTC.

This clonotype was seen only a few times. The chain has TRBV5-1 and TRBJ2-2; the match to TRBD2 covers 9 bases. CDR3 length equals 14 residues. Germline CDR1 and CDR2: SGHRS and YFSETQ. The ends lost 4 bases at V and 16 bases at J; junction bases unmatched: 14. The CDR3 protein is CASSPEGRGGLPFF. The DNA for the CDR3 is TGCGCCAGCAGCCCCGAAGGGCGGGGGGGCTTGCCGTTTTTT. Full variable domain (outside the CDR3, taken from reference TRBV5-1 and TRBJ2-2): KAGVTQTPRYLIKTRGQQVTLSCSPISGHRSVSWYQQTPGQGLQFLFEYFSETQRNKGNFPGRFSGRQFSNSRSEMNVSTLELGDSALYLCASSPEGRGGLPFFGEGSRLTVL.

V gene TRBV4-3 combines with J gene TRBJ2-5, with D perhaps given as TRBD1 or TRBD2 (7 bases each). CDR1 LGHNA and CDR2 YSLEER come from the germline V gene. This CDR3 comprises 15 residues. The V end was cut by 3 bases, the J end by 4 bases, with 15 bases between. CDR3 in DNA: TGCGCCAGCAGCCAGCACAGGGGAGGGAGAGAGACCCAGTACTTC. Translated: CASSQHRGGRETQYF.

This clonotype appeared a few times. The V and J genes are TRBV7-2 and TRBJ2-5; 9 bases are a match to TRBD1. Per germline, CDR1 SGHTA and CDR2 FQGNSA. This CDR3 spans 16 amino acids. The V and J ends lost 1 base and 3 bases, in that order; junction bases with no gene match: 6. CDR3 coding DNA: TGTGCCAGCAGCTTAGTTGGGACAGGGACCAAAGAGACCCAGTACTTC. It encodes CASSLVGTGTKETQYF.

The gene calls are TRBV6-5 and TRBJ2-1, with D possibly matching TRBD1 (6 bases). V was pared by 1 base and J by 6 bases, with 16 bases between. This CDR3 has 16 residues. The germline gives CDR1 MNHEY, CDR2 SVGAGI. The CDR3 nucleotides read TGTGCCAGCAGTTACTTCGGGACACTCTTGGGCAATGAGCAGTTCTTC. Translation: CASSYFGTLLGNEQFF.